Reported below is one TCR beta chain. In TCRdb, the RT-PCR reads were re-called with MiXCR into one record per CDR3 protein. Among around 90,000 distinct CDR3 sequences listed, around 48% were seen once. These data belong to a study of patients and donors after allogeneic stem cell transplantation. The V end was cut by 6 bases, the J end by 0 bases, with 20 bases between. CDR1 is MNHEY and CDR2 is SVGAGI in the germline V gene. This CDR3 comprises 17 residues. What was sequenced was blood, either unsorted or a sorted T cell fraction (not recorded which). The receptor's source is a human donor who was either an allogeneic HSCT recipient or a stem cell or donor lymphocyte infusion donor (not recorded which). It is not recorded whose cells these are; they may come from a transplant donor. The V call is TRBV6-5, the J call TRBJ1-2; D remains unclear. The CDR3 sequence: CASRPTSSRRANYGYTF. CDR3 bases: TGTGCCAGCAGACCGACCTCAAGCAGGAGAGCTAACTATGGCTACACCTTC.